These 14 T cell receptor beta chains came from one sample sequenced in a study of spatial heterogeneity in lung cancer. Time point in this sample: sample taken at primary tumor resection. No cells were sorted before sequencing. The whole RNA sequenced was extracted from tumor, nontumor lung or frozen PBMC. TCRdb reprocessed the 5' RACE reads via MiXCR and lists one record per CDR3 protein. The sample lists roughly 9,300 distinct CDR3 sequences; 7% to 9.5% were seen once. The specimen comprised PBMCs, sampled at surgery. The receptors come from a female donor with early-stage non-small cell lung cancer.

This clonotype was seen many times. V is TRBV7-9 and J is TRBJ2-3; D perhaps matches TRBD1 (5 bases). This CDR3 contains 13 residues. The V end was cut by 5 bases, the J end by 1 base, with 7 bases between. Germline lookup yields CDR1 SEHNR and CDR2 FQNEAQ (reference sequence). The CDR3 DNA sequence: TGTGCCAGCAGCATACAGGGCACAGATACGCAGTATTTT. Encoded protein: CASSIQGTDTQYF. Full variable domain (remainder filled in from reference TRBV7-9 and TRBJ2-3): DTGVSQNPRHKITKRGQNVTFRCDPISEHNRLYWYRQTLGQGPEFLTYFQNEAQLEKSRLLSDRFSAERPKGSFSTLEIQRTEQGDSAMYLCASSIQGTDTQYFGPGTRLTVL.

Ten or more counts support this clonotype. This chain connects TRBV7-8 to TRBJ2-1, with 16 bases identical to TRBD2. Germline V gene data show CDR1 as SGHVS and CDR2 as FQNEAQ. This CDR3 contains 20 residues. The J segment lost 4 bases and the V segment lost 3 bases, leaving 12 bases of the junction unmatched. The CDR3 here is CASSFPQGLAGGRMYNEQFF. In DNA, the CDR3 is TGTGCCAGCAGCTTCCCCCAGGGACTAGCGGGAGGGCGCATGTACAATGAGCAGTTCTTC. The full variable domain, its missing parts supplied by reference TRBV7-8 and TRBJ2-1, is GAGVSQSPRYKVAKRGQDVALRCDPISGHVSLFWYQQALGQGPEFLTYFQNEAQLDKSGLPSDRFFAERPEGSVSTLKIQRTQQEDSAVYLCASSFPQGLAGGRMYNEQFFGPGTRLTVL.

The table lists this clonotype with many counts. This rearrangement joins TRBV6-6 to TRBJ2-1, with TRBD2 identical over 10 bases. Trimming cost V 7 bases and J 8 bases; bases outside gene matches: 14. The CDR3 totals 16 residues. CDR1 is MNHNY and CDR2 is SVGAGI in the germline V gene (reference sequence). This CDR3 is CASTNGASGSHDEQFF. For the CDR3, the DNA is TGTGCCAGCACCAACGGGGCTAGCGGGAGTCATGATGAGCAGTTCTTC.

This clonotype has only a few counts. The rearrangement joins TRBV20-1 to TRBJ1-6; 8 bases agree with TRBD1. There are 13 residues in the CDR3. V was clipped by 5 bases and J by 11 bases; unmatched bases: 8. Germline values: CDR1 DFQATT, CDR2 SNEGSKA (reference sequence). The CDR3, as DNA: TGCAGTGCTGCCGGACAGGGATGGCCACCCCTCCACTTT. Translation: CSAAGQGWPPLHF.

In this sample, this clonotype turned up many times. The rearrangement uses TRBV12-3 or TRBV12-4 and TRBJ1-3; a weak D match, TRBD1 (5 bases). V was trimmed by 3 bases and J by 1 base, leaving 10 bases between them. The CDR3 totals 15 residues. The chain's CDR3 is CASSLGGGSGNTIYF. The CDR3 coding sequence is TGTGCCAGCAGTTTGGGCGGGGGATCTGGAAACACCATATATTTT.

This clonotype is classed as medium-sized. V is TRBV24-1 and J is TRBJ2-1; no clear D gene. V lost 7 bases, J lost 0 bases, and 6 bases lay in between. Looked up from germline, CDR1 is KGHDR and CDR2 is SFDVKD. This CDR3 contains 13 residues. Written as DNA, the CDR3 is TGTGCCACCAGGGCGGACTCCTACAATGAGCAGTTCTTC. The encoded protein is CATRADSYNEQFF.

There are many counts of this clonotype. The genes are TRBV29-1 and TRBJ1-1; D is uncertain. Per germline, CDR1 SQVTM and CDR2 ANQGSEA. Trimming cost V 0 bases and J 1 base, with 9 bases left between them. The CDR3 is 14 amino acids. Here the CDR3 reads CSVEEQTANTEAFF. DNA for the CDR3: TGCAGCGTTGAAGAACAAACGGCGAACACTGAAGCTTTCTTT.

This clonotype was counted at least ten times. The J gene is TRBJ2-7, the V gene TRBV19, with 9 bases lining up with TRBD2. Losses at the gene ends were 4 bases for V and 2 bases for J; bases not matched to a gene: 6. CDR3 length: 15 residues. Per the germline V gene, CDR1 is LNHDA and CDR2 is SQIVND (reference sequence). CDR3 sequence (DNA): TGTGCCAGTAGTACCTCTAGCGGGGCCGCCTACGAGCAGTACTTC. Translated: CASSTSSGAAYEQYF. Filled out from reference TRBV19 and TRBJ2-7, the complete variable domain reads DGGITQSPKYLFRKEGQNVTLSCEQNLNHDAMYWYRQDPGQGLRLIYYSQIVNDFQKGDIAEGYSVSREKKESFPLTVTSAQKNPTAFYLCASSTSSGAAYEQYFGPGTRLTVT.

Within the sample, this clonotype is medium-sized. This sequence joins TRBV6-5 and TRBJ2-1, with TRBD2 identical over 10 bases. Trimming removed 3 bases from V and 7 bases from J; junction bases left unmatched: 12. The CDR3 consists of 17 residues. Germline CDR1 is MNHEY and CDR2 is SVGAGI. CDR3 amino acids: CASSYPNLAGVLNEQFF. CDR3 sequence (DNA): TGTGCCAGCAGTTATCCAAACCTAGCGGGAGTTCTGAATGAGCAGTTCTTC.

This clonotype came up many times. The rearrangement links TRBV2 to TRBJ2-5; 10 bases are a match to TRBD2. CDR3 length equals 15 residues. Looked up from germline, CDR1 is SNHLY and CDR2 is FYNNEI. V lost 7 bases and J lost 4; bases outside the gene matches: 9. The CDR3 protein is CASKRTSGGLETQYF. CDR3 DNA sequence: TGTGCCAGCAAAAGGACTAGCGGAGGCCTAGAGACCCAGTACTTC.

At least ten counts were recorded for this clonotype. V and J are TRBV3-1 and TRBJ2-7, with TRBD2 identical over 7 bases. Germline V gene lookup returns CDR1 LGHDT and CDR2 YNNKEL (reference sequence). V shed 5 bases and J 0 bases; nucleotides not matched to a gene: 7. This CDR3 is 15 amino acids long. The CDR3 bases are TGTGCCAGCAGCGCCACTAGCGAAATCTCCTACGAGCAGTACTTC. Its translation: CASSATSEISYEQYF.

This clonotype is judged medium-sized (0.01 to 0.1%). The chain recombines TRBV6-5 with TRBJ1-4; D call uncertain. Between the trimmed V and J ends, which lost 6 bases and 0 bases, there was a span of 11 bases. The germline V gene encodes CDR1 MNHEY and CDR2 SVGAGI. The CDR3 has 15 amino acids. The CDR3: CASRRSVATNEKLFF. In DNA, the CDR3 is TGTGCCAGCAGACGCTCAGTTGCAACTAATGAAAAACTGTTTTTT.

This clonotype was detected many times. The chain combines TRBV12-3 or TRBV12-4 with TRBJ2-3, with 13 bases that match TRBD2. This CDR3 region has 17 residues. With V trimmed by 5 bases and J by 6 bases, 11 bases remained unmatched. The CDR3 DNA reads as TGTGCCAGCAGTCCAACGACGGGACTAGCGGGACGGGATACGCAGTATTTT. It is translated as CASSPTTGLAGRDTQYF.

J is TRBJ2-1 and V is TRBV11-2, with TRBD2 matching 11 bases. Germline V gene data show CDR1 as SGHAT and CDR2 as FQNNGV. The CDR3 totals 15 residues. Trimming at V came to 0 bases and at J to 8 bases, leaving 3 bases not matched to a gene. Written as DNA, the CDR3 is TGTGCCAGCAGCTTAGAACTAGCGGGAGCCTATGAGCAGTTCTTC. This codes for CASSLELAGAYEQFF.